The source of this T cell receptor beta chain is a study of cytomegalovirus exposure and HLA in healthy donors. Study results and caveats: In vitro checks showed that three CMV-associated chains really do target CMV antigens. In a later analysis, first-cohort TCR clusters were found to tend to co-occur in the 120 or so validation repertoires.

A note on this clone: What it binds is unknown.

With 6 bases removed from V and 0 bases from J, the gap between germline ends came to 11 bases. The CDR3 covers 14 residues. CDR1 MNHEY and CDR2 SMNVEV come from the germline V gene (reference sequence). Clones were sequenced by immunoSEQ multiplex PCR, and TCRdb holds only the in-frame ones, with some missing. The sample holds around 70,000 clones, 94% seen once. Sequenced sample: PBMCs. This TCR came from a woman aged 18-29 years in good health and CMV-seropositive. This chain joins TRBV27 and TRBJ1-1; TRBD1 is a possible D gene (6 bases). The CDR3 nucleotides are TGTGCCAGCAGGGATCACAGGGTGAACACTGAAGCTTTCTTT. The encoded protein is CASRDHRVNTEAFF.